Below, 5 T cell receptor beta chains from the same sample are listed, as sequenced in a study of response to subunit inactivated influenza vaccine. TCRdb reprocessed the RT-PCR reads via MiXCR and lists one record per CDR3 protein. Of about 500,000 distinct CDR3 sequences detected, 15% to 20% appear once; the ten largest clones hold about 3%. The specimen comprised CD4+ T cells sorted from PBMCs, sampled less than 25 months after vaccination. The source of these receptors is a man between 50 and 69 years old who received an inactivated influenza vaccine.

This clonotype was found many times. V and J are TRBV20-1 and TRBJ2-1; 8 nucleotides agree with TRBD2. V lost 8 bases, J lost 6 bases, and 9 bases stayed unmatched. The germline V gene encodes CDR1 DFQATT and CDR2 SNEGSKA (reference sequence). CDR3 length: 13 residues. The CDR3 reads CSPGGGLRNEQFF. The DNA of the CDR3 is TGCAGTCCCGGGGGGGGTCTTCGCAATGAGCAGTTCTTC.

This clonotype has more than one count but fewer than ten. J is TRBJ2-1 and V is TRBV20-1; D is undetermined. The germline V and J ends were trimmed by 3 bases and 0 bases, with 9 bases remaining between them. The CDR3 length is 14 residues. The V gene's germline CDR1 is DFQATT and CDR2 SNEGSKA (reference sequence). CDR3 protein: CSARGRRSYNEQFF. The DNA for the CDR3 is TGCAGTGCTAGGGGTCGGCGCTCCTACAATGAGCAGTTCTTC.

This clonotype occurred many times. The rearrangement links TRBV5-5 to TRBJ2-3; D might be TRBD2 (5 bases). This CDR3 has 14 residues. Per germline, CDR1 SGHKS and CDR2 YYEKEE (reference sequence). With 4 bases removed from V and 3 bases from J, the gap between germline ends came to 12 bases. The CDR3: CASSPLQRTDTQYF. The CDR3 DNA reads as TGTGCCAGCAGCCCTCTCCAGCGGACAGATACGCAGTATTTT. The complete variable domain, with remaining parts taken from reference TRBV5-5 and TRBJ2-3, reads DAGVTQSPTHLIKTRGQQVTLRCSPISGHKSVSWYQQVLGQGPQFIFQYYEKEERGRGNFPDRFSARQFPNYSSELNVNALLLGDSALYLCASSPLQRTDTQYFGPGTRLTVL.

The chain couples TRBV6-1 to TRBJ2-1, with a tentative D call TRBD2 (5 bases). Germline V gene data show CDR1 as MNHNS and CDR2 as SASEGT. Trimming took off 4 bases at V and 7 bases at J, with 8 bases between the two ends. The CDR3 is 12 residues long. The CDR3 loop reads CASSAGINEQFF. The CDR3 DNA reads as TGTGCCAGCAGTGCCGGGATTAATGAGCAGTTCTTC.

This clonotype has only a few counts. The chain uses TRBV20-1 and TRBJ2-1; 10 bases line up with TRBD2. Germline values: CDR1 DFQATT, CDR2 SNEGSKA (reference sequence). This CDR3 comprises 15 residues. Trimming removed 2 bases from V and 2 bases from J; junction bases left unmatched: 3. Here the CDR3 reads CSARSLAGAYNEQFF. The CDR3, as DNA: TGCAGTGCTAGATCCCTAGCGGGAGCCTACAATGAGCAGTTCTTC.